The TCR beta chain under discussion was sequenced for a study of beta chain features in type 1 diabetes. Study-wide points: Within the patient group, naive, central memory and Treg TCRB repertoires appeared more similar to each other than within healthy donors. TCRB CDR3 length was moderately but significantly reduced in all four CD4+ subsets of Type 1 diabetes patients.

The authors reverse transcribed all of the isolated RNA, so sequencing captured expressed TCRB transcripts. The assay was immunoSEQ multiplex PCR, and TCRdb's table has in-frame clones only and misses some. The repertoire holds more than 300,000 clones, with approximately 9.9% as singletons. CDR3 length: 16 amino acids. The trim removed 4 bases at V and 0 bases at J, leaving 7 bases unmatched. The germline V gene has CDR1 LNHDA and CDR2 SQIVND (reference sequence). This clone was detected a few times. What it binds is not known. This chain connects TRBV19 to TRBJ2-7; 9 bases match TRBD1. Sample: central memory CD4+ T cells from blood. This TCR came from a man aged 30 to 39 with type 1 diabetes. The CDR3 protein is CASSRLTGGASYEQYF. CDR3 DNA: TGTGCCAGTAGTAGACTTACAGGGGGCGCCTCCTACGAGCAGTACTTC.